The present TCR beta chain was sequenced within a study of blood T cells in healthy people across ages. Study results and limitations: Roughly linear declines in TCR beta diversity per million T cells occurred with age. With donor CMV status unknown, expanded clonotype changes were possibly confounded. TCR beta diversity was tightly associated with the proportion of naive T cells.

Primers used in a second PCR of about 6 to 11 cycles were a sample-barcoded 5' primer and a J-beta primer mix. MiXCR was run by TCRdb on the 5' RACE reads, yielding one entry per CDR3 protein. The data show about 670,000 distinct CDR3 sequences, around 41% seen once. Per individual sample, total RNA of at least 5.5 micrograms was extracted. The germline V gene has CDR1 SNHLY and CDR2 FYNNEI. The CDR3 totals 16 residues. Trimming left V 4 bases short and J 1 base short, with 16 bases between. Concerning this clonotype: The antigen is undetermined.

This chain connects TRBV2 to TRBJ1-1; weak D call: TRBD1 (5 bases). The source is a man older than 75 in good health. Sequenced material: blood. CDR3 loop: CASSGWGRQGNTEAFF. Written as DNA, the CDR3 is TGTGCCAGCAGTGGATGGGGCCGGCAGGGGAACACTGAAGCTTTCTTT.